Listed below are T cell receptor beta chains from one sample, sequenced in a study of cytomegalovirus exposure and HLA in healthy donors. The table came from immunoSEQ multiplex PCR; TCRdb's copy has only in-frame clones and leaves some out. Of about 150,000 clones listed, about three quarters were seen once; the top ten hold 1.5% to 2%. The specimen sequenced was PBMCs. The receptors shown here come from a woman aged 25 to 39 in good health and CMV-seronegative. The CDR3 runs from the conserved cysteine through the conserved F or W. The order of the fields is clone size, D gene, V gene, J gene, CDR3 protein. A D gene is named only where the DNA matches it firmly. Some rows have no size entry. The others give once, few or many, or a class for an expanded clone.

>NA|NA|TRBV7-2|TRBJ1-1
CASSLTRLGSTEAFF
>NA|TRBD1|TRBV6-1|TRBJ2-6
CASRAGGSGANVLTF
>NA|TRBD1|TRBV6-5|TRBJ2-6
CASSYWDSGANVLTF
>NA|NA|TRBV4-3|TRBJ1-4
CASSQDQAGPRGTEKLFF
>NA|TRBD2|TRBV7-2|TRBJ2-7
CASSLSPRGGLYEQYF
>NA|NA|TRBV27|TRBJ1-4
CASSPRGMGEKLFF
>NA|NA|TRBV5-6|TRBJ1-5
CASSLAGGNQPQHF
>NA|NA|TRBV6-1|TRBJ1-1
CASSRQGGSRTEAFF
>NA|NA|TRBV11-3|TRBJ2-7
CASSVPAGYEQYF
>NA|TRBD1|TRBV7-3|TRBJ2-1
CASSLRTGGRNEQFF
>few|TRBD1|TRBV5-6|TRBJ2-7
CASSRQGSYEQYF
>few|NA|TRBV9|TRBJ1-1
CASSVDPVQGVNTEAFF
>NA|TRBD2|TRBV4-1|TRBJ2-2
CASSQYHSGGKAGELFF
>NA|TRBD2|TRBV11-2|TRBJ2-1
CASSLVPLSPSGRFF
>NA|NA|TRBV18|TRBJ1-2
CASSPKDSYGYTF
>many|NA|TRBV4-3|TRBJ1-1
CASSQDMAGVNTEAFF
>NA|NA|TRBV6-1|TRBJ2-7
CASSEEKTAYEQYF
>NA|TRBD2|TRBV9|TRBJ2-5
CASSVDSGGAGETQYF
>NA|TRBD1|TRBV29-1|TRBJ2-7
CSVTGTGGVSHF
>NA|NA|TRBV28|TRBJ1-6
CASSLSWGQGNSPLHF
>NA|TRBD1|TRBV5-5|TRBJ1-5
CASSLDRTGGVSNQPQHF
>NA|NA|TRBV6-5|TRBJ2-7
CASMGSGPLYEQYF
>NA|NA|TRBV6-5|TRBJ2-1
CASSYGGGGPSEQFF
>NA|NA|TRBV30|TRBJ1-1
CAWSAPDRTNTEAFF
>many|NA|TRBV6-5|TRBJ1-6
CASSLGLTSNSPLHF
>NA|NA|TRBV5-6|TRBJ1-2
CASSLGRNYGYTF
>NA|TRBD2|TRBV7-8|TRBJ2-3
CASSSRTSGGRDTQYF
>NA|NA|TRBV2|TRBJ1-1
CASRRERGNTEAFF
>NA|TRBD1|TRBV6-5|TRBJ2-7
CASSYQGQDAYEQYF
>NA|TRBD2|TRBV7-9|TRBJ2-2
CASSHGGRNTGELFF
>NA|TRBD2|TRBV30|TRBJ2-5
CAWTGLAGVGETQYF
>NA|NA|TRBV5-4|TRBJ2-5
CASNPGLSGETQYF
>NA|NA|TRBV29-1|TRBJ2-3
CSVDRQGQGDTQYF
>NA|NA|TRBV6-5|TRBJ1-2
CASRGYTELTF
>NA|NA|TRBV14|TRBJ2-4
CASSQDFDSGKYF
>NA|TRBD1|TRBV19|TRBJ1-2
CASSGGTAANYGYTF
>NA|TRBD1|TRBV6-5|TRBJ1-1
CASSSQGAVNTEAFF
>once|NA|TRBV2|TRBJ1-6
CASRARDTLNSPLHF
>NA|TRBD2|TRBV19|TRBJ2-1
CASSTGGAGIDNEQFF
>NA|NA|TRBV5-1|TRBJ2-2
CASSLEYSGELFF
>NA|TRBD2|TRBV2|TRBJ2-3
CASSESGGANTQYF
>few|TRBD1|TRBV2|TRBJ1-1
CASGDRGFSEAFF
>NA|NA|TRBV7-8|TRBJ1-5
CASSAFRDQPQHF
>NA|NA|TRBV30|TRBJ1-6
CAWSAGFNSPLHF
>NA|NA|TRBV7-2|TRBJ1-2
CASSSLQGYGYTF
>NA|TRBD1|TRBV9|TRBJ1-2
CASSSGTGNYGYTF
>NA|TRBD1|TRBV6-1|TRBJ1-1
CASRPGQRDTEAFF
>once|NA|TRBV5-1|TRBJ1-2
CASSLDSSANYGYTF
>NA|TRBD2|TRBV5-1|TRBJ2-1
CASSVTSGGAAEQFF
>NA|TRBD1|TRBV6-5|TRBJ2-7
CASSRDRGSGQYF
>NA|NA|TRBV6-1|TRBJ2-7
CASTLGTARGEQYF
>once|NA|TRBV6-4|TRBJ2-3
CASSLRAADTQYF
>NA|NA|TRBV7-3|TRBJ1-1
CASSPDSDTEAFF
>NA|TRBD1|TRBV10-3|TRBJ1-3
CAILGQGNTIYF